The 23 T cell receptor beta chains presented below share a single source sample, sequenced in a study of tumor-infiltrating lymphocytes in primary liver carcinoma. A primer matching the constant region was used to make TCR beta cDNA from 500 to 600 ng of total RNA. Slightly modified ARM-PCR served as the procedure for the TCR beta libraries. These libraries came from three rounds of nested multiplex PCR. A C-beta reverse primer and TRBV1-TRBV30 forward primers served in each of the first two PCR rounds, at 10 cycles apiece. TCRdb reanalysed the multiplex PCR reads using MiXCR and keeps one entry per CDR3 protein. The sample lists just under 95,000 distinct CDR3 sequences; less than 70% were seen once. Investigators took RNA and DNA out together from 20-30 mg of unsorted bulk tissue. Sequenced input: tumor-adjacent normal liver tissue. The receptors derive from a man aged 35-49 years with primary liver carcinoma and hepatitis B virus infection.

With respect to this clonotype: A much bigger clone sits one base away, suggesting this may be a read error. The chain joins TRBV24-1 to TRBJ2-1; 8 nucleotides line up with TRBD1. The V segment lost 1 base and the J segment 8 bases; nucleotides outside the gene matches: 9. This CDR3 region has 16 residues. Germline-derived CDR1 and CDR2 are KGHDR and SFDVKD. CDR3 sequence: CATSDFQRTGIDEQFF. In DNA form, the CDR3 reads TGTGCCACCAGTGATTTTCAACGGACAGGGATCGATGAGCAGTTCTTC.

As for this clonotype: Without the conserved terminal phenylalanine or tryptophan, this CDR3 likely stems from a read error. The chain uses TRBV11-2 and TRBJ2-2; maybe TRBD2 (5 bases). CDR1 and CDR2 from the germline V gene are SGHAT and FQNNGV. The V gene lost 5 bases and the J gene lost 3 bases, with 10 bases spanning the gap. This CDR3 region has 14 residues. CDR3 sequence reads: CASSRGRDTGELFI. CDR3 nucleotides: TGTGCCAGCAGCCGCGGGCGTGACACCGGGGAGCTGTTTATT.

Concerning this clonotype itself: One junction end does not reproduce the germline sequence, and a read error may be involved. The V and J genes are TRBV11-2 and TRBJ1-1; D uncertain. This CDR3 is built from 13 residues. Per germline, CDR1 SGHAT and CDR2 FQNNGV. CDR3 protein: CAISLTSKGEAFF. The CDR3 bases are TGTGCCATCAGCTTAACGTCCAAGGGAGAGGCTTTCTTT.

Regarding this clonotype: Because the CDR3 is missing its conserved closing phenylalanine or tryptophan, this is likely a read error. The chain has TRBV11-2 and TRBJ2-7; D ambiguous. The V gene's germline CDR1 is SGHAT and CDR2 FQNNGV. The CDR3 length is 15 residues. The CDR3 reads CASSLAASSSYEQYS. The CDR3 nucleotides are TGTGCCAGCAGCTTGGCTGCGTCTAGTTCCTACGAACAGTACTCC.

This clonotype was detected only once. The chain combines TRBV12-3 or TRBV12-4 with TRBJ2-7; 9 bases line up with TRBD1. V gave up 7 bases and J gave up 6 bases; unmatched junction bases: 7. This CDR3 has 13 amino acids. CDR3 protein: CASMDRGVVEQYF. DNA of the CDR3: TGTGCCAGCATGGACAGGGGCGTGGTCGAGCAGTACTTC.

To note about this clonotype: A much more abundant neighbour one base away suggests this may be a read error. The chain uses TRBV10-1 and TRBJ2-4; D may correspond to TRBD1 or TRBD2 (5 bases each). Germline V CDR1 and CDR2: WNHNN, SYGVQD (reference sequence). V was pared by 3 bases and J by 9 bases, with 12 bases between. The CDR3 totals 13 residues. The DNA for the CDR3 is TGCGCCAGCAGTGAAGATCCGAGGGGCATTCAGTACTTC. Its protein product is CASSEDPRGIQYF.

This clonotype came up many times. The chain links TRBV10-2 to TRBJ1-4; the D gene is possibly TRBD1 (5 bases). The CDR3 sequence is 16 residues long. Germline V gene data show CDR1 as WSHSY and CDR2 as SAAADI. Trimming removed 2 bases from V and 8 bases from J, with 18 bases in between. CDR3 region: CASSEGPGGGGEKLFF. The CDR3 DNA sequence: TGCGCCAGCAGTGAGGGTCCTGGGGGAGGAGGAGAAAAACTGTTTTTT.

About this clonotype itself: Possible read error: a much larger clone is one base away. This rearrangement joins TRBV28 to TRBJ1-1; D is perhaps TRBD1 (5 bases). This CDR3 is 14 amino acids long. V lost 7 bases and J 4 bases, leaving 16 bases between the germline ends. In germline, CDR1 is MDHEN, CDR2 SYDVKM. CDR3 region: CASTSYGTTTEAFF. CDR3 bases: TGTGCCAGCACCTCGTATGGGACCACCACTGAAGCTTTCTTT.

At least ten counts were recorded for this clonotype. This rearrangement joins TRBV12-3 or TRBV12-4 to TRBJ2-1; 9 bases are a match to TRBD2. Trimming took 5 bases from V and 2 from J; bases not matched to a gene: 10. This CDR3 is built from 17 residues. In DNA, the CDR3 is TGTGCCAGCAGTCCTCGGGGCGGGAGGGCCGCCTACAATGAGCAGTTCTTC. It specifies CASSPRGGRAAYNEQFF.

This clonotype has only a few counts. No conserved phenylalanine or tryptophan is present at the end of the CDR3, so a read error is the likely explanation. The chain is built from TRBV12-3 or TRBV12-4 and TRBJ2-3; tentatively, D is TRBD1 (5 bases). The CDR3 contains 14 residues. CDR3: CASSLGQGTVTQYY. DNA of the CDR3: TGTGCCAGCAGTTTAGGGCAGGGCACAGTTACGCAGTATTAT.

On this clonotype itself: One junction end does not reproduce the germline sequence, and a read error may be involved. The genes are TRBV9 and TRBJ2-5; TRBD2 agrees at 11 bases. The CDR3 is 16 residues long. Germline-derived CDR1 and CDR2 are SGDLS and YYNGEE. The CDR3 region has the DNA TGTGCCTGCAGCCCTTCCTCGGGACTAGCGGTAGAGACCCAGTACTTC. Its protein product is CACSPSSGLAVETQYF.

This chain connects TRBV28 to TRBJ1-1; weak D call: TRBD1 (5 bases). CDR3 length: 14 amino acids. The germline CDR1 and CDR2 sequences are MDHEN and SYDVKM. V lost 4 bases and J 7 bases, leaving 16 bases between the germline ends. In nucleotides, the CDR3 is TGTGCCAGCAGTTGGGGGACGGGAGCCCTTGAAGCTTTCTTT. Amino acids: CASSWGTGALEAFF.

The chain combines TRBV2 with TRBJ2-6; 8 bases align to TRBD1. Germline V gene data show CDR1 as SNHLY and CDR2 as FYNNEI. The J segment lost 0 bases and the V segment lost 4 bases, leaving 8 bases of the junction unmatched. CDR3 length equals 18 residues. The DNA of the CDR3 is TGTGCCAGCAGTGCTCTGGACAGGGCCTTCTCTGGGGCCAACGTCCTGACTTTC. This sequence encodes CASSALDRAFSGANVLTF.

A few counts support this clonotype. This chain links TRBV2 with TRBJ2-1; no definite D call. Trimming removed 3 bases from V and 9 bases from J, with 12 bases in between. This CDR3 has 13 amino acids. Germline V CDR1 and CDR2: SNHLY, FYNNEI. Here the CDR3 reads CASSDSEYGEQFF. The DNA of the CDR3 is TGTGCCAGCAGTGATTCGGAATACGGTGAGCAGTTCTTC.

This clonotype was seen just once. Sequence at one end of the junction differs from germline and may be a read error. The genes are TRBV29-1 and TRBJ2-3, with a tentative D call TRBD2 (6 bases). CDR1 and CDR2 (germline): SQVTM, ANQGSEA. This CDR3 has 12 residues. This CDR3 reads CGVDGGRDTQYF. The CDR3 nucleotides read TGCGGCGTAGACGGGGGTAGGGATACGCAATATTTT.

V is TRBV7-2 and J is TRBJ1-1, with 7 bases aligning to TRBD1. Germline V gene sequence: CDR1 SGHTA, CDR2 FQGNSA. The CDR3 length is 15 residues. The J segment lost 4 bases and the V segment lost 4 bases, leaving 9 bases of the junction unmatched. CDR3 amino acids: CASSSHGQVVTEAFF. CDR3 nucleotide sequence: TGTGCCAGCAGCTCCCACGGACAGGTGGTCACTGAAGCTTTCTTT.

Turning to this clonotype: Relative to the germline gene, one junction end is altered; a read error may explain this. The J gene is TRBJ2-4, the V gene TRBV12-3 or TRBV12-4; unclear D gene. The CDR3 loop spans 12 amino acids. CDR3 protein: CASSLGKRIRYF. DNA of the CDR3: TGTGCCAGCAGTTTAGGCAAGCGTATTCGGTACTTC.

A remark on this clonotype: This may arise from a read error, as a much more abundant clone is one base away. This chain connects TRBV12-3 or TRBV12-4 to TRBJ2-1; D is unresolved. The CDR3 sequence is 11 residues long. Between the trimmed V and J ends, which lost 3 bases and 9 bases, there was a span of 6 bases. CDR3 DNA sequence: TGTGCCAGCAGTTTGTCCTGTGAGCAGTTCTTC. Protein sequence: CASSLSCEQFF.

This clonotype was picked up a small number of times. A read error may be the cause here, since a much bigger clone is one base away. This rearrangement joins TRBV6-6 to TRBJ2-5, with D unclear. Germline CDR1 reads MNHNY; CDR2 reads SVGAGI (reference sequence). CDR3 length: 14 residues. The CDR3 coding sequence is TGTACCAGCAGTTACCAGCAGAGACAAGAGACCCAGTACTTC. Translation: CTSSYQQRQETQYF.

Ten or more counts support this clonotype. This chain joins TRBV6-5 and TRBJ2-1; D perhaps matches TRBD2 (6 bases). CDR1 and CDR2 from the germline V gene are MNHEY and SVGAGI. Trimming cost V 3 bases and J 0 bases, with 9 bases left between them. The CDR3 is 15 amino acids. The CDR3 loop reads CASSYYGSSYNEQFF. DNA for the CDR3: TGTGCCAGCAGTTATTACGGGAGCTCCTACAATGAGCAGTTCTTC.

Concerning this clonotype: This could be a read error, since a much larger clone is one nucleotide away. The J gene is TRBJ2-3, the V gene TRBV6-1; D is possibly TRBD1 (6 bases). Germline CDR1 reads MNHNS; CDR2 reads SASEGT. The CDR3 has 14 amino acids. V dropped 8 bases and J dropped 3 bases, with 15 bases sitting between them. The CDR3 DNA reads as TGTGCCAGCCTGGGCAGGGGCGGAACAGATACGCAGTATTTT. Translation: CASLGRGGTDTQYF.

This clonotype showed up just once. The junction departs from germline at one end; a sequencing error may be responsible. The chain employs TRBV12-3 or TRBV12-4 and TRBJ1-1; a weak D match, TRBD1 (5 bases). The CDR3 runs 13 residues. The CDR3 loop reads CANSLLSLGETFF. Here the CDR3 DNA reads TGTGCCAACAGTTTATTAAGCCTAGGGGAAACTTTCTTT.

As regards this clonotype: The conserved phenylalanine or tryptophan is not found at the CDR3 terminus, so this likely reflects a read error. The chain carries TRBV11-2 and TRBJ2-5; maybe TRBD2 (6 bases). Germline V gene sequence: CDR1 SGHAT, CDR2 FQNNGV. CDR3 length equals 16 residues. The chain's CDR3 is CAGRSRDSAHQETQYI. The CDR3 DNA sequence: TGTGCTGGCAGATCCCGGGACTCGGCTCACCAAGAGACCCAGTACATC.